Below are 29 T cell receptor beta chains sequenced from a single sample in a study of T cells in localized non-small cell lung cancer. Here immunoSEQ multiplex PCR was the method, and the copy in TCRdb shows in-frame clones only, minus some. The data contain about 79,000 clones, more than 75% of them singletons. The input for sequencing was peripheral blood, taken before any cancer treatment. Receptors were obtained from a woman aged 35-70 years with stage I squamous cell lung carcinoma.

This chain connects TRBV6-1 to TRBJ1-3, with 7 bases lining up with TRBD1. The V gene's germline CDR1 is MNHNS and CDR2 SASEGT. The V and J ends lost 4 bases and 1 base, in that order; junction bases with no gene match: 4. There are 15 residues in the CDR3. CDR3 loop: CASSATGRSGNTIYF. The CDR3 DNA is TGTGCCAGCAGTGCGACAGGGAGGTCTGGAAACACCATATATTTT.

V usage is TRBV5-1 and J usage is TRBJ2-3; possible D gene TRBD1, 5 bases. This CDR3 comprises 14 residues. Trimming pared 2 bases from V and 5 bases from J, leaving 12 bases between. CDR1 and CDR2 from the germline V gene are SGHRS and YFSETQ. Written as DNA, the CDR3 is TGCGCCAGCAGCTTAGGGGATTTCGGAGATACGCAGTATTTT. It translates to CASSLGDFGDTQYF.

CDR3 amino acids: CASSFNTGELFF. For the CDR3, the DNA is TGTGCCAGCAGCTTTAACACCGGGGAGCTGTTTTTT. The gene calls are TRBV7-3 and TRBJ2-2; D call uncertain. Germline CDR1 reads SGHTA; CDR2 reads FQGTGA. V lost 3 bases to trimming and J lost 2 bases, with 1 base between them. The CDR3 has 12 amino acids.

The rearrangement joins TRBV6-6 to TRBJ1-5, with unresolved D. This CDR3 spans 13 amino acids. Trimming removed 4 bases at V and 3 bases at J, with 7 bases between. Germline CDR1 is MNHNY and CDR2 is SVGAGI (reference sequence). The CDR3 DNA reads TGTGCCAGCAGTTCCACGCTCAATCAGCCCCAGCATTTT. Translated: CASSSTLNQPQHF.

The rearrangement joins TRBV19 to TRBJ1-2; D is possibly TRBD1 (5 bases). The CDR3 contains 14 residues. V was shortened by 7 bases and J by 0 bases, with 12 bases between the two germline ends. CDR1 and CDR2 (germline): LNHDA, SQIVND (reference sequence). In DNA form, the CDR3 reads TGTGCCAGTACGGGGGGAGCCGCTAACTATGGCTACACCTTC. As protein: CASTGGAANYGYTF.

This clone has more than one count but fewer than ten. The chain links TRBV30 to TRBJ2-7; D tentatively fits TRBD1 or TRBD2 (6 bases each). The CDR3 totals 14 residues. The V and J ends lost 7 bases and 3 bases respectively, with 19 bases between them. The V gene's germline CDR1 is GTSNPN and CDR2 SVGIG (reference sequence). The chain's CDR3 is CAFHRSGANYEQYF. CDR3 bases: TGTGCCTTTCATCGATCGGGGGCGAACTACGAGCAGTACTTC.

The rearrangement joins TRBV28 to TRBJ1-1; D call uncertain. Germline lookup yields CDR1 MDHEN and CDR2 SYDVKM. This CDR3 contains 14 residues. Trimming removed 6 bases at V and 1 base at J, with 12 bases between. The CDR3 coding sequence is TGTGCCAGCAGACCAGGATCCTCGAACACTGAAGCTTTCTTT. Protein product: CASRPGSSNTEAFF.

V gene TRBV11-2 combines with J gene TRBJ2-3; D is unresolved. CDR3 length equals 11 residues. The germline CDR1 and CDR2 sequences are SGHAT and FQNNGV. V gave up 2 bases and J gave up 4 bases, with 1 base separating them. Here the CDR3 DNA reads TGTGCCAGCAGCTTATCAGATACGCAGTATTTT. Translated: CASSLSDTQYF.

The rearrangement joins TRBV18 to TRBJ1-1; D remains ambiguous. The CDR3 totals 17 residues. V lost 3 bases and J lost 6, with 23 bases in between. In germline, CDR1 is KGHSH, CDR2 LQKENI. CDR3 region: CASSPPRAQRGGAEAFF. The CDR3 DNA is TGTGCCAGCTCACCGCCTAGGGCCCAACGAGGTGGCGCTGAAGCTTTCTTT.

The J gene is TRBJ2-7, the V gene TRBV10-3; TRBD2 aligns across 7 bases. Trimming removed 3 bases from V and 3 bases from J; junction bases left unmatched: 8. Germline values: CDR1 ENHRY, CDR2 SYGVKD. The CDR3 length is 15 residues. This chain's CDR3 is CAISDRGGSSYEQYF. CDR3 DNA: TGTGCCATCAGTGATCGCGGGGGATCAAGCTACGAGCAGTACTTC.

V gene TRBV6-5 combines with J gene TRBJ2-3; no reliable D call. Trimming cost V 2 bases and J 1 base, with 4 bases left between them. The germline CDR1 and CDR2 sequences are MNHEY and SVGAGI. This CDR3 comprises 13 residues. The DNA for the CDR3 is TGTGCCAGCAGTTACGGTGGCACAGATACGCAGTATTTT. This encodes CASSYGGTDTQYF.

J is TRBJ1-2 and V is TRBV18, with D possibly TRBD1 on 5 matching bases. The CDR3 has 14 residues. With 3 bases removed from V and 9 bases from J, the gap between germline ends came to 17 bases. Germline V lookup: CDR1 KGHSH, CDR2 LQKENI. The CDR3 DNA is TGTGCCAGCTCACCGGACATCGGCGGGTTACGCTACACCTTC. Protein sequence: CASSPDIGGLRYTF.

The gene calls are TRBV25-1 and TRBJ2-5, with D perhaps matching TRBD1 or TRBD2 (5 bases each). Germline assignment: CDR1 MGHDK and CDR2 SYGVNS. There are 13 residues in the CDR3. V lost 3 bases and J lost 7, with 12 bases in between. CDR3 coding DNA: TGTGCCAGCAGTGAGGGGGTGCCCGGGACCCAGTACTTC. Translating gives CASSEGVPGTQYF. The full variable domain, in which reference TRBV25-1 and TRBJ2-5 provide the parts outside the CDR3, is EADIYQTPRYLVIGTGKKITLECSQTMGHDKMYWYQQDPGMELHLIHYSYGVNSTEKGDLSSESTVSRIRTEHFPLTLESARPSHTSQYLCASSEGVPGTQYFGPGTRLLVL.

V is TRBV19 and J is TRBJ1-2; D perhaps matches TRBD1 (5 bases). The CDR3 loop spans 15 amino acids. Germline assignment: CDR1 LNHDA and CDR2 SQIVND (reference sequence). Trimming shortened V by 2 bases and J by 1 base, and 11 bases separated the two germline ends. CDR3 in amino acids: CASSISARVNYGYTF. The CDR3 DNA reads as TGTGCCAGTAGTATAAGTGCCAGGGTTAACTATGGCTACACCTTC.

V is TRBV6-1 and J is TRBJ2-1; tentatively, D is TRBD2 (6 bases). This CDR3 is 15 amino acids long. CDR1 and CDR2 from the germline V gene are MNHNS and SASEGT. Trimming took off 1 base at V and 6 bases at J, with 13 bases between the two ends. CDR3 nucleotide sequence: TGTGCCAGCAGTGAAGGCGGGACCAGCAGCAATGAGCAGTTCTTC. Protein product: CASSEGGTSSNEQFF.

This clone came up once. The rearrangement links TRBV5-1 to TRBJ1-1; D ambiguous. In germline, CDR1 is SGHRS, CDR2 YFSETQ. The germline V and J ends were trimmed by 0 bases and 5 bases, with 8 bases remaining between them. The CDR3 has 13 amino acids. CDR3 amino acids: CASSLGGITEAFF. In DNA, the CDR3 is TGCGCCAGCAGCTTGGGAGGGATTACTGAAGCTTTCTTT.

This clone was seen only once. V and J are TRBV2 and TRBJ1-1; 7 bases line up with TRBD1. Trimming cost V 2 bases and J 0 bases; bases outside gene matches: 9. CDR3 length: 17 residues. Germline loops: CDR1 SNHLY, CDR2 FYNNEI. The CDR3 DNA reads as TGTGCCAGCAGTGAACCCCGACAGGGACGAATGAACACTGAAGCTTTCTTT. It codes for CASSEPRQGRMNTEAFF.

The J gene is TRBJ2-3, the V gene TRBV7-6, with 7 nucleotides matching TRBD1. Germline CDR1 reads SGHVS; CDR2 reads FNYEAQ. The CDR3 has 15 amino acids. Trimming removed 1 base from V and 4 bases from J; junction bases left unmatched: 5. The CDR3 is CASSLGQGSADTQYF. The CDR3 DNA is TGTGCCAGCAGCTTAGGACAGGGATCTGCAGATACGCAGTATTTT.

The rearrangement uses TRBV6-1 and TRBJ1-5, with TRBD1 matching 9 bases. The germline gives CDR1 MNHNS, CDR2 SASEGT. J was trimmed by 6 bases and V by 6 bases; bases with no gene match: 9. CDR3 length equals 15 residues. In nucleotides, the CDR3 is TGTGCCAGCAGGACTCCACAGGGGGCGAGTCAGCCCCAGCATTTT. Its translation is CASRTPQGASQPQHF.

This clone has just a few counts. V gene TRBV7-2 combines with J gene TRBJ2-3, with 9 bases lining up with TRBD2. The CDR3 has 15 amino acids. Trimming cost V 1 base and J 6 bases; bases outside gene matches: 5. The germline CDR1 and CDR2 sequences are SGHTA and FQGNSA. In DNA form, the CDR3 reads TGTGCCAGCAGCTTAGGCGGGGGGGCCATGGATACGCAGTATTTT. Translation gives CASSLGGGAMDTQYF.

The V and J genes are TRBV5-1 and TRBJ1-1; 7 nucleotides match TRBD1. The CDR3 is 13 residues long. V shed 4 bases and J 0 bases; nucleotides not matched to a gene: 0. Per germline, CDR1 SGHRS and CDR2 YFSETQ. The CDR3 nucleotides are TGCGCCAGCAGCGGGACAGTGAACACTGAAGCTTTCTTT. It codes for CASSGTVNTEAFF.

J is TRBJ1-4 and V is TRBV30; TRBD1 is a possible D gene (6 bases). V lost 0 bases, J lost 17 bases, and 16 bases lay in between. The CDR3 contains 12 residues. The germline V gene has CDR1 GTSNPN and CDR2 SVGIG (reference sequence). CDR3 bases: TGTGCCTGGAGTGTAATGGACGGGACAAGATTTTTT. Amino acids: CAWSVMDGTRFF.

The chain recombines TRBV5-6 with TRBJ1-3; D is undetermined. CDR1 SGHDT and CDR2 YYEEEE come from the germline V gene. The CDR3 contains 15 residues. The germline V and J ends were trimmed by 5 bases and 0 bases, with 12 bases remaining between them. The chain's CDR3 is CASSSRFSSGNTIYF. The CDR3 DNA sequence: TGTGCCAGCAGTTCCAGGTTCAGCTCTGGAAACACCATATATTTT.

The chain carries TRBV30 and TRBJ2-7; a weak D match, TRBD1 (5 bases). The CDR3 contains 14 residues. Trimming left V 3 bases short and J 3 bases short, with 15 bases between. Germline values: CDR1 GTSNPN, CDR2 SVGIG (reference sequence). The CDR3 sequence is CAWSGPGFVYEQYF. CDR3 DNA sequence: TGTGCCTGGAGCGGGCCAGGGTTTGTCTACGAGCAGTACTTC.

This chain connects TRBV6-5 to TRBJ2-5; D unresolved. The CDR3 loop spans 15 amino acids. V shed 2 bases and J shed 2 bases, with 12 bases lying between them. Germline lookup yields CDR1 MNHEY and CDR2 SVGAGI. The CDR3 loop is CASSYLGQKQETQYF. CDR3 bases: TGTGCCAGCAGTTACCTCGGGCAGAAGCAAGAGACCCAGTACTTC.

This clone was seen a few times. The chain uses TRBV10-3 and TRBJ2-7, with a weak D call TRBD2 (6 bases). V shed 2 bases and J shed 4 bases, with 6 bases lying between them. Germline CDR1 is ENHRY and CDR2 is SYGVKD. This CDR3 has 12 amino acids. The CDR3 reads CAISERGYEQYF. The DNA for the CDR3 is TGTGCCATCAGTGAGCGGGGGTACGAGCAGTACTTC.

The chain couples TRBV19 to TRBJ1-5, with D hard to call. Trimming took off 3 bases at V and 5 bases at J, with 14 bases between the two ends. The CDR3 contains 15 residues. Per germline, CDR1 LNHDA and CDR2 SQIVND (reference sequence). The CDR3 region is CASSIKRMPHQPQHF. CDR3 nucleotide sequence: TGTGCCAGTAGTATTAAGAGGATGCCCCATCAGCCCCAGCATTTT.

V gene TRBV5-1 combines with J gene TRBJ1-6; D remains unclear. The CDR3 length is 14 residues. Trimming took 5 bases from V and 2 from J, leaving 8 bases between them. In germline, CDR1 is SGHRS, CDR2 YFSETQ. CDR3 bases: TGCGCCAGCAGGGGAGATACCTATAATTCACCCCTCCACTTT. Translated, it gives CASRGDTYNSPLHF.

Written as DNA, the CDR3 is TGTGCCAGCAGCCAAGATAGGGACGTCGGGGGCTACACCTTC. Protein: CASSQDRDVGGYTF. V and J are TRBV4-2 and TRBJ1-2, with D tentatively TRBD1 (5 bases). V lost 0 bases to trimming and J lost 8 bases, with 13 bases between them. Looked up from germline, CDR1 is LGHNA and CDR2 is YNFKEQ. The CDR3 has 14 amino acids.